The clone carrying this T cell receptor (beta chain) was detected ten times or more. As for the cDNA, it was generated by 5'RACE with 10-nucleotide random UMIs. The yield of each sequencing run was over 170 million TCR-beta sequences from 15-18 subjects. One entry per CDR3 protein results from TCRdb running MiXCR on the 5' RACE reads. This table has 28,000 or so distinct CDR3 sequences, 15% appearing once. This sample was taken from a study of neurological immune-mediated disorders. Trimming removed 0 bases from V and 0 bases from J, with 8 bases in between. The length of the CDR3 is 15 residues. In germline, CDR1 is SEHNR, CDR2 FQNEAQ (reference sequence).

Material: PBMCs. The receptor's source is a man between 65 and 85 years old in good health. The chain uses TRBV7-9 and TRBJ1-2; D is possibly TRBD1 (5 bases). The CDR3 sequence is CASSLATDTNYGYTF. In DNA, the CDR3 is TGTGCCAGCAGCTTAGCGACAGACACTAACTATGGCTACACCTTC. Full variable domain (rest looked up from reference TRBV7-9 and TRBJ1-2): DTGVSQNPRHKITKRGQNVTFRCDPISEHNRLYWYRQTLGQGPEFLTYFQNEAQLEKSRLLSDRFSAERPKGSFSTLEIQRTEQGDSAMYLCASSLATDTNYGYTFGSGTRLTVV.